The 11 T cell receptor beta chains in this list originate from one sample, sequenced in a study of T cell responses to AZD1222 COVID-19 vaccine (dated by TCRdb to the early 2020s). Library preparation employed the immunoSEQ multiplex PCR assay. This immuneACCESS table, as held by TCRdb, lists in-frame sequences with V and J called but not all clones. Of the missing ones, under half trace to an unresolved V gene in checked studies; the others have no known cause. The sample table shows 120,000 or so clones, and around 82% are seen once. The ten top clones hold roughly 5% of the sample. The time point label of this sample denotes: baseline before first vaccination. The sequences come from peripheral blood, collected on day 0 of AZD1222 vaccination. Receptors originate from an adult in good health.

This chain joins TRBV18 and TRBJ2-2, with TRBD2 matching 14 bases. After removal of 3 bases from V and 5 bases from J, the junction contained 2 bases not matched to a gene. Germline V gene data show CDR1 as KGHSH and CDR2 as LQKENI. There are 16 residues in the CDR3. The CDR3 region is CASSPGLAGGTGELFF. The CDR3 nucleotides are TGTGCCAGCTCACCCGGACTAGCGGGAGGAACCGGGGAGCTGTTTTTT.

The chain combines TRBV5-1 with TRBJ1-2, with D possibly being TRBD1 (6 bases). The CDR3 covers 13 residues. V shed 0 bases and J shed 7 bases, with 10 bases lying between them. Germline V gives CDR1 SGHRS, CDR2 YFSETQ. CDR3 sequence (DNA): TGCGCCAGCAGCTTGGTTGGGGGCCGTGGCTACACCTTC. This sequence encodes CASSLVGGRGYTF.

The chain recombines TRBV11-2 with TRBJ1-3; D ambiguous. Germline V gives CDR1 SGHAT, CDR2 FQNNGV. Between the trimmed V and J ends, which lost 6 bases and 2 bases, there was a span of 11 bases. This CDR3 comprises 14 residues. DNA for the CDR3: TGTGCCAGCAGTCAGTTACGCACTGGAAACACCATATATTTT. It is translated as CASSQLRTGNTIYF. The full variable domain, its missing parts supplied by reference TRBV11-2 and TRBJ1-3, is EAGVAQSPRYKIIEKRQSVAFWCNPISGHATLYWYQQILGQGPKLLIQFQNNGVVDDSQLPKDRFSAERLKGVDSTLKIQPAKLEDSAVYLCASSQLRTGNTIYFGEGSWLTVV.

The CDR3 DNA is TGTGCCAGTAGTTCCCCGGGACAGGCAAGCTCTGGAAACACCATATATTTT. Encoded protein: CASSSPGQASSGNTIYF. The chain carries TRBV19 and TRBJ1-3; TRBD1 matches at 8 bases. Germline-derived CDR1 and CDR2 are LNHDA and SQIVND (reference sequence). CDR3 length: 17 amino acids. Losses at the gene ends were 5 bases for V and 0 bases for J; bases not matched to a gene: 9.

J is TRBJ1-1 and V is TRBV6-5; D perhaps matches TRBD1 (6 bases). Germline V CDR1 and CDR2: MNHEY, SVGAGI. The length of the CDR3 is 15 residues. V lost 4 bases and J lost 4, with 16 bases in between. The CDR3 nucleotides are TGTGCCAGCAGTTCCGTTTTAGGGGGGGGCACTGAAGCTTTCTTT. Its translation: CASSSVLGGGTEAFF.

The chain is built from TRBV18 and TRBJ1-3; D uncertain. V was shortened by 0 bases and J by 1 base, with 13 bases between the two germline ends. Germline V gene sequence: CDR1 KGHSH, CDR2 LQKENI. This CDR3 is 17 amino acids long. Here the CDR3 reads CASSPPGLVGSGNTIYF. The CDR3 DNA reads TGTGCCAGCTCACCACCGGGTTTGGTCGGGTCTGGAAACACCATATATTTT. Based on the CDR3 plus reference TRBV18 and TRBJ1-3, the full variable domain is NAGVMQNPRHLVRRRGQEARLRCSPMKGHSHVYWYRQLPEEGLKFMVYLQKENIIDESGMPKERFSAEFPKEGPSILRIQQVVRGDSAAYFCASSPPGLVGSGNTIYFGEGSWLTVV.

This clone was seen more than once but under ten times. The J gene is TRBJ1-5, the V gene TRBV12-3 or TRBV12-4, with D perhaps matching TRBD1 (5 bases). Trimming removed 6 bases from V and 1 base from J, with 7 bases in between. CDR3 length: 13 amino acids. CDR3 loop: CASRGQSNQPQHF. CDR3 coding DNA: TGTGCCAGCAGGGGGCAAAGCAATCAGCCCCAGCATTTT.

This sequence joins TRBV3-1 (or the pseudogene TRBV3-2) and TRBJ2-3, with 8 bases aligning to TRBD2. Germline CDR1 LGHDT, CDR2 YNNKEL (reference sequence). The CDR3 runs to 17 residues. V shed 0 bases and J 3 bases; nucleotides not matched to a gene: 8. The CDR3 nucleotides read TGTGCCAGCAGCCAAGATTTGCTAGCGGGCAATACAGATACGCAGTATTTT. Amino acids: CASSQDLLAGNTDTQYF.

The chain carries TRBV4-3 and TRBJ1-1; a possible D gene is TRBD1 (5 bases). Germline values: CDR1 LGHNA, CDR2 YSLEER. Trimming pared 4 bases from V and 1 base from J, leaving 10 bases between. The length of the CDR3 is 14 residues. CDR3: CASSRTTENTEAFF. The CDR3 DNA follows: TGCGCCAGCAGCCGGACAACAGAGAACACTGAAGCTTTCTTT.

On this clone itself: A read error may account for a junction end that differs from germline. The chain has TRBV6-2 or TRBV6-3 and TRBJ2-7; D call uncertain. Germline V CDR1 and CDR2: MNHEY, SVGEGT. The CDR3 consists of 11 residues. The CDR3 nucleotides are TGTGCCAGCAGTTACTCCCACGAGCAGTACTTC. It is translated as CASSYSHEQYF.

This rearrangement joins TRBV3-1 (or the pseudogene TRBV3-2) to TRBJ2-5, with D possibly matching TRBD1 (6 bases). The CDR3 totals 14 residues. Trimming shortened V by 4 bases and J by 5 bases, and 14 bases separated the two germline ends. Germline V gene lookup returns CDR1 LGHDT and CDR2 YNNKEL (reference sequence). CDR3 protein: CASSPQGKRETQYF. The CDR3 DNA reads as TGTGCCAGCAGCCCTCAGGGGAAGAGGGAGACCCAGTACTTC.